Listed below are T cell receptor beta chains from one sample, sequenced in a study of T-cell reconstitution after alpha-beta-depleted transplantation in children. TCRdb reprocessed the PCR reads via MiXCR and lists one record per CDR3 protein. The profile shows nearly 250,000 distinct CDR3 sequences, under 9.5% of them singletons. The starting material was PBMCs, mostly from graft donor cells, obtained 180 days after TCRalphabeta/CD19-depleted stem cell transplant. All receptors come from a male patient under 18 who had a stem cell transplant for acute lymphoblastic leukemia, so the T cells may come from the graft donor. CDR3s include the opening cysteine and the closing phenylalanine or tryptophan. Size values are once, few and many counts, or a class for expanded clones, and some rows have none.

clone_size j_call v_call cdr3_aa
many TRBJ1-1 TRBV12-3/TRBV12-4 CASSLLQENTEAFF
many TRBJ2-7 TRBV2 CATISILGGGREQYF
many TRBJ1-6 TRBV7-2 CASSLFGAGSPLHF
many TRBJ1-2 TRBV12-3/TRBV12-4 CASSLSGPTNYGYTF
few TRBJ1-1 TRBV2 CASSELIDSSGTEAFF
many TRBJ1-1 TRBV29-1 CSVRFRGLNTEAFF
many TRBJ2-3 TRBV5-6 CASSFGTSGRTQYF
many TRBJ2-1 TRBV4-2 CASSPGASGGPYNEQFF
many TRBJ1-1 TRBV20-1 CSAKLNTEAFF
many TRBJ2-7 TRBV25-1 CASRNSRDRGYEQYF
many TRBJ2-1 TRBV12-3/TRBV12-4 CASSLTSGRLGEQFF
many TRBJ2-1 TRBV20-1 CSAYSLNEQFF
many TRBJ2-3 TRBV7-3 CASSLSTVPSGGLYF
many TRBJ2-1 TRBV11-2 CASSFRTGANEQFF
many TRBJ1-2 TRBV7-9 CASSPIPVWIAF
many TRBJ2-5 TRBV9 CASSARLGETQYF
many TRBJ1-2 TRBV3-1 CASSQNGAHYYGYTF
many TRBJ2-7 TRBV28 CASSTTGTRGHEQYF
many TRBJ1-3 TRBV18 CASSPAGSSGNTIYF
many TRBJ1-5 TRBV7-2 CASSPVGGSGNQPQHF
NA TRBJ2-6 TRBV27 CASSSRTGTGANVLTF
many TRBJ2-1 TRBV10-3 CAITQRLAAYNEQFF
many TRBJ1-1 TRBV5-4 CASTPNSRNTEAFF
many TRBJ2-3 TRBV20-1 CSASGGPDTQYF
many TRBJ1-2 TRBV12-3/TRBV12-4 CASSSGVVENYGYTF
many TRBJ2-7 TRBV7-2 CASSSDRGDGYEQYF
many TRBJ2-7 TRBV5-1 CASSLVQGVYEQYF
NA TRBJ2-7 TRBV24-1 CATSDPGTSGTLQYF
many TRBJ2-7 TRBV29-1 CSVVSSYEQYF
many TRBJ2-1 TRBV20-1 CSARPWDRETNEQFF
many TRBJ2-1 TRBV11-2 CASSKTFNEQFF
many TRBJ2-3 TRBV3-1 CASSPKLIQVDTQYF
many TRBJ2-6 TRBV27 CASSLSAGLGWANVLTF